Listed below are T cell receptor beta chains from one sample, sequenced in a study of technical replicates of blood from a few donors. Generated by immunoSEQ multiplex PCR, the TCRdb table keeps only in-frame clones and is missing some. The sample includes around 97,000 clones, approximately 95% of them seen just once. The sequencing input was T cells isolated from PBMCs. These receptors came from a human donor in good health. CDR3s include the opening cysteine and the closing phenylalanine or tryptophan. The order of the fields is D gene, clone size, J gene, V gene, CDR3 DNA, CDR3 protein. A D gene is named only where the DNA matches it firmly. Clone size is shown for a subset of rows, as once, few, many or a class of expanded clone.

TRBD1	NA	TRBJ2-7	TRBV10-1	TGCGCCAGCAGTGGGACAGGGCCCTACGAGCAGTACTTC	CASSGTGPYEQYF
NA	NA	TRBJ2-1	TRBV6-1	TGTGCCAGCAGTGAAGCAATGGGGCGGGGGCAGTTCTTC	CASSEAMGRGQFF
TRBD2	NA	TRBJ2-1	TRBV7-6	TGTGCCAGCAGCTTAATCCAGACTAGCGGGGGATACAATGAGCAGTTCTTC	CASSLIQTSGGYNEQFF
NA	once	TRBJ2-7	TRBV19	TGTGCCAGTAGTAGGCGGACTTCGGACGAGCAGTACTTC	CASSRRTSDEQYF
NA	NA	TRBJ2-3	TRBV11-3	TGTGCCAGCAGCGGCCGGGACTTTTCCCCAGATACGCAGTATTTT	CASSGRDFSPDTQYF
TRBD2	NA	TRBJ2-7	TRBV7-3	TGTGCCAGCAGTTCTGGACTAGCGGGACCCTACGAGCAGTACTTC	CASSSGLAGPYEQYF
TRBD1	NA	TRBJ1-1	TRBV6-5	TGTGCCAGCAGCTCAGACAGGGAGAACACTGAAGCTTTCTTT	CASSSDRENTEAFF
NA	NA	TRBJ2-6	TRBV11-2	TGTGCCAGCAGCTTAGTTTTCAGGGTATCTGGGGCCAACGTCCTGACTTTC	CASSLVFRVSGANVLTF
TRBD1	NA	TRBJ2-3	TRBV19	TGTGCCACCCGGGACAGGGGGACAGATACGCAGTATTTT	CATRDRGTDTQYF
NA	NA	TRBJ1-4	TRBV28	TGTGCCAGCAGTTTAGTGGGTGCGGGAAATGAAAAACTGTTTTTT	CASSLVGAGNEKLFF
NA	once	TRBJ2-1	TRBV7-3	TGTGCCAGCAGCTTAGACGGGGGTGACAATGAGCAGTTCTTC	CASSLDGGDNEQFF
NA	NA	TRBJ1-5	TRBV15	TGTGCCACCAGCAGGGCGGGTGGGAGCAATCAGCCCCAGCATTTT	CATSRAGGSNQPQHF
NA	once	TRBJ2-5	TRBV9	TGTGCCAGCAGCGTGACAGATATGGGGACCCAGTACTTC	CASSVTDMGTQYF
NA	NA	TRBJ1-4	TRBV12-1	TGTGCCAGCAGCTACCCGGACAGATTAGATGAAAAACTGTTTTTT	CASSYPDRLDEKLFF
TRBD1	NA	TRBJ1-5	TRBV6-4	TGTGCCAGCAGTGACGGGACAGGGAATCAGCCCCAGCATTTT	CASSDGTGNQPQHF
NA	NA	TRBJ1-2	TRBV2	TGTGCCAGCAGTGAATTGGGGCCGAACTATGGCTACACCTTC	CASSELGPNYGYTF
TRBD2	NA	TRBJ2-1	TRBV28	TGTGCCAGCAGTGGTATGTCCAGGGCCACTAGCGGCTACAATGAGCAGTTCTTC	CASSGMSRATSGYNEQFF
TRBD1	NA	TRBJ1-2	TRBV7-9	TGTGCCAGCGGGGGACAGAACTATGGCTACACCTTC	CASGGQNYGYTF
NA	NA	TRBJ2-1	TRBV19	TGTGCCAGTAGTATAAGTCCAAACAGCGGGAATGAGCAGTTCTTC	CASSISPNSGNEQFF
TRBD1	NA	TRBJ2-7	TRBV27	TGTGCCAGCAGCCTGACAGGGCTCCTCGAGCAGTACTTC	CASSLTGLLEQYF
TRBD2	NA	TRBJ2-1	TRBV10-3	TGTGCCATCAGTGTGCTAGCGGACTACAATGAGCAGTTCTTC	CAISVLADYNEQFF
NA	NA	TRBJ1-1	TRBV11-2	TGTGCCAGCAGCTTAGTCGATAGTGAAGCTTTCTTT	CASSLVDSEAFF
NA	NA	TRBJ2-5	TRBV27	TGTGCCAGCAGTTTCCAAGGACTCCAAGAGACCCAGTACTTC	CASSFQGLQETQYF
NA	NA	TRBJ2-1	TRBV6-5	TGTGCCAGCAATCCCGACATAAGCTCCTACAATGAGCAGTTCTTC	CASNPDISSYNEQFF
TRBD1	NA	TRBJ2-7	TRBV12-5	TGTGCGAACAGGGGGCTCCCCTACGAGCAGTACTTC	CANRGLPYEQYF
TRBD1	NA	TRBJ2-1	TRBV12-5	TGTGCTAGTGGTTCAAGATCCGGGACAGGGGGTGAGCAGTTCTTC	CASGSRSGTGGEQFF
TRBD2	NA	TRBJ2-1	TRBV19	TGTGCCAGTGAAGTTGCTAGCGGGCACAATGAGCAGTTCTTC	CASEVASGHNEQFF
NA	NA	TRBJ1-2	TRBV18	TGTGCCAGCTCACTCGACAGGATGGGAGGCTACACCTTC	CASSLDRMGGYTF
TRBD2	NA	TRBJ2-2	TRBV15	TGTGCCACCAGCACCCCTTGGACTAGCGGGGAGACCGGGGAGCTGTTTTTT	CATSTPWTSGETGELFF
NA	NA	TRBJ2-7	TRBV6-5	TGTGCCAGCAGGTCGGGTGCCGAGCAGTACTTC	CASRSGAEQYF
TRBD2	NA	TRBJ2-3	TRBV5-6	TGTGCCAGCAGCTTCACTAGCGGTAGCACAGATACGCAGTATTTT	CASSFTSGSTDTQYF
TRBD2	NA	TRBJ2-1	TRBV25-1	TGTGCCAGCAGTTTGGGTGGGGGAGGGGTGGTAAATGAGCAGTTCTTC	CASSLGGGGVVNEQFF
TRBD2	NA	TRBJ2-1	TRBV30	TGTGCCTGGTTTGGACTAGCGACTGACAATGAGCAGTTCTTC	CAWFGLATDNEQFF
NA	NA	TRBJ1-4	TRBV6-6	TGTGCCAGCAGAATTAGCTTCCTGGGTGAAAAACTGTTTTTT	CASRISFLGEKLFF
NA	NA	TRBJ1-5	TRBV10-2	TGCGCCAGCAGTGAGTCGATATCGGTAGTTCAGCCCCAGCATTTT	CASSESISVVQPQHF
TRBD1	NA	TRBJ2-3	TRBV19	TGTGCCAGTAGTCCCAGACAGGGGACAGATACGCAGTATTTT	CASSPRQGTDTQYF
NA	NA	TRBJ2-1	TRBV7-9	TGTGCCGGAAGACGGAGCTCCTACAATGAGCAGTTCTTC	CAGRRSSYNEQFF
TRBD2	NA	TRBJ2-2	TRBV9	TGTGCCAGCAGCGTAGCGGGAGGTATTACCGGGGAGCTGTTTTTT	CASSVAGGITGELFF
NA	NA	TRBJ1-5	TRBV4-1	TGCGCCAGCAGCCAAGAATCTCCGGACAGCGATTATAGCAATCAGCCCCAGCATTTT	CASSQESPDSDYSNQPQHF
TRBD2	once	TRBJ2-1	TRBV6-5	TGTGCCAGCAGTTACTCTCTAGCGGGAGCATCTGAGCAGTTCTTC	CASSYSLAGASEQFF
NA	NA	TRBJ1-1	TRBV19	TGTGCCACTATGTACACTGAAGCTTTCTTT	CATMYTEAFF
NA	NA	TRBJ2-1	TRBV10-3	TGTGCCATCAACTTGGACAACCTTAATCCCAATGAGCAGTTCTTC	CAINLDNLNPNEQFF
TRBD2	NA	TRBJ2-1	TRBV27	TGTGCCAGCAGTTTAAGGTCGGTGCGGGAGCGTCCTAATGAGCAGTTCTTC	CASSLRSVRERPNEQFF
TRBD1	NA	TRBJ2-7	TRBV5-1	TGCGCCAGCAGCTTAGTGGGGACAGCAACCTACGAGCAGTACTTC	CASSLVGTATYEQYF
TRBD1	NA	TRBJ2-7	TRBV5-8	TGTGCCAGCAGCCATCGGGACAGACCCTACGAGCAGTACTTC	CASSHRDRPYEQYF
TRBD2	NA	TRBJ2-2	TRBV7-3	TGTGCCAGCAGCTCCACTCTAGCGGTCCCCCGGGCCGGGGAGCTGTTTTTT	CASSSTLAVPRAGELFF
NA	NA	TRBJ2-2	TRBV5-4	TGTGCCAGCAGCGAAGGAGGGCCCAACACCGGGGAGCTGTTTTTT	CASSEGGPNTGELFF
NA	once	TRBJ1-3	TRBV29-1	TGCAGCGTTGACGCCGGGTCTGGAAACACCATATATTTT	CSVDAGSGNTIYF
NA	NA	TRBJ1-1	TRBV6-5	TGTGCCAGCAGTTTACTCCCCCGGGGGAACACTGAAGCTTTCTTT	CASSLLPRGNTEAFF
NA	NA	TRBJ1-2	TRBV5-1	TGCGCCAGCAGCTTGCTTACATCTAACTATGGCTACACCTTC	CASSLLTSNYGYTF
TRBD1	NA	TRBJ1-4	TRBV5-5	TGTGCCAGCATGGACAGGGCATTTACTAATGAAAAACTGTTTTTT	CASMDRAFTNEKLFF
NA	NA	TRBJ2-5	TRBV5-6	TGTGCCAGCAGCTTGTCGGGGTCCCCAGAGACCCAGTACTTC	CASSLSGSPETQYF
TRBD2	NA	TRBJ2-3	TRBV19	TGTGCCAGTACCCCACCGGGACTAGCGGGAGCAGATACGCAGTATTTT	CASTPPGLAGADTQYF
NA	NA	TRBJ2-5	TRBV19	TGTGCCAGTAGTATACAGGGAATAGGGACCCAGTACTTC	CASSIQGIGTQYF